This entry features one TCR beta chain sequence. The V segment lost 5 bases and the J segment 9 bases; nucleotides outside the gene matches: 6. The CDR3 is 13 residues long. Germline V CDR1 and CDR2: SGHTA, FQGNSA. The sample belongs to a study of identical twins. Using its own MiXCR run on the 5' RACE reads, TCRdb lists one record per CDR3 protein. The table lists 450,000 or so distinct CDR3 sequences, 24% of them singletons, with about 2.9% in the top ten. The sample also formed part of further work on T cells expressing NK-cell markers.

Sample: CD4+ T cells sorted from blood. The TCR sequence derives from a woman between 18 and 30 years old in good health. The chain employs TRBV7-2 and TRBJ2-1, with 8 bases lining up with TRBD1. DNA of the CDR3: TGTGCCAGCAGCCGGACAGGGTTGGTTGAGCAGTTCTTC. Translated: CASSRTGLVEQFF. Based on the CDR3 plus reference TRBV7-2 and TRBJ2-1, the full variable domain is GAGVSQSPSNKVTEKGKDVELRCDPISGHTALYWYRQSLGQGLEFLIYFQGNSAPDKSGLPSDRFSAERTGGSVSTLTIQRTQQEDSAVYLCASSRTGLVEQFFGPGTRLTVL.